The rows below give T cell receptor beta chains drawn from one sample of a study of cytomegalovirus exposure and HLA in healthy donors. Some clones are missing from TCRdb's copy, which holds only in-frame ones; the method was immunoSEQ multiplex PCR. The data hold some 150,000 clones, with 55% to 75% observed a single time. The sequenced material came from PBMCs. These receptors all come from a woman aged 55-75 years in good health and CMV-seropositive. Each CDR3 is given without its conserved first and last residue.

v_gene	CDR3aa
TRBV30	AWRRQWGDTGELF
TRBV6-5	ASSPEGAGKGEQY
TRBV18	ASSPIRGPVNTEAF
TRBV7-2	ASSLSTEAF
TRBV10-3	AISGAGVYNEQF
TRBV9	ASSGQGAASGNTIY
TRBV11-2	ASSLYSSNQPQH
TRBV5-5	ASSLALGVETQY
TRBV28	ASSFRGYGYT
TRBV6-5	ASRRGQGAAYEQY
TRBV2	ASSVFAGGAGELF
TRBV5-1	ASSLSGGSYNEQF
TRBV28	ASSANGRDTPSYNEQF
TRBV27	ASSKMVASASEKLF
TRBV4-2	ASSQEGNGRGNEQF
TRBV27	ASGDREVEGQPQH
TRBV15	ATSRDGLAVNTGELF
TRBV27	ASSPLAGGSSYEQY
TRBV18	ASSPPSLGTDTQY
TRBV5-1	ASSLTRDFGEQY
TRBV6-1	ASSDYPHEQY
TRBV7-9	ASSLTGGGNQPQH
TRBV18	ASSLQGARNTEAF
TRBV30	ALAGVSYEQY
TRBV7-2	ASTGNIAKNIQY
TRBV29-1	SVTSGQETQY
TRBV28	ASRLQGAGGYT
TRBV28	ASRYTGSPPDEQY
TRBV7-2	ASSQQTGNSYEQY
TRBV18	ASSPPGLAEEETQY
TRBV29-1	SVEDREGYGYT
TRBV6-6	AGMGQQNTEAF
TRBV5-1	ASSASTGGYNSPLH
TRBV27	ASSRQGAQSSYEQY
TRBV19	ASSPRVAGTYEQY
TRBV6-1	ASSEGTGVNTGELF
TRBV7-3	ASSFRAASRDTQY
TRBV28	ASSTSRPLTGPGGYEQY
TRBV19	ASSIGTGGYDKNIQY
TRBV5-4	ASSLRGDEQF
TRBV27	ASSSSRQMDAYGYT
TRBV28	ASSLSTGSPQPQH
TRBV27	ASSSRDRGLGYT
TRBV28	ASSPNRGYYEKLF
TRBV19	ASPPGDRGPQETQY
TRBV30	AWIHRGRHTEAF
TRBV6-1	ASSARGSTNTGELF
TRBV7-3	ASSSTSENEQF
TRBV5-1	ASSSGGTAEETQY
TRBV10-3	AISGSSGSSYNEQF